This is a list of T cell receptor beta chains from one sample in a study of T cell responses to AZD1222 COVID-19 vaccine. Assay used: immunoSEQ multiplex PCR; TCRdb lists only in-frame clones, some missing. This sample has about 120,000 clones, with approximately 83% found just once. The input for sequencing was peripheral blood, taken on day 0 of MenACWY control vaccination. These receptors all come from an adult in good health. The CDR3 runs from the conserved cysteine through the conserved F or W. The D gene is left open where the match is weak. The size field is filled for only some rows; it gives once, few, many or a size class.

>NA|TRBJ2-7|TRBV6-1|NA
TGTGCCAGCAGTGAAGTTAGGGGGGCCTCCTACGAGCAGTACTTC
CASSEVRGASYEQYF
>NA|TRBJ2-3|TRBV19|NA
TGTGCCAGTAAAAGGGGTGATACGCAGTATTTT
CASKRGDTQYF
>once|TRBJ2-7|TRBV5-4|NA
TGTGCCAGCAGCTTGGTCGACAGACCTACCTACGAGCAGTACTTC
CASSLVDRPTYEQYF
>NA|TRBJ2-1|TRBV7-9|NA
TGTGCCAGCAGCTGGGACGGAGACAATGAGCAGTTCTTC
CASSWDGDNEQFF
>once|TRBJ2-3|TRBV7-8|NA
TGTGCCAGCACCGACATGAGGGGATTTGGGAGCACAGATACGCAGTATTTT
CASTDMRGFGSTDTQYF
>NA|TRBJ2-4|TRBV11-3|NA
TGTGCCAGCAGCTCAGTCGGGAACATTCAGTACTTC
CASSSVGNIQYF
>NA|TRBJ1-5|TRBV2|TRBD1
TGTGCCAGCAGTGACTACAGGGGAGGTCAGCCCCAGCATTTT
CASSDYRGGQPQHF
>NA|TRBJ2-2|TRBV7-2|TRBD2
TGTGCCAGCAGCTTACATTTTAGCGGGGCGGGAACCGGGGAGCTGTTTTTT
CASSLHFSGAGTGELFF
>NA|TRBJ2-5|TRBV28|NA
TGTGCCAGCAGTGAAACAGTGCCCCAAGAGACCCAGTACTTC
CASSETVPQETQYF
>NA|TRBJ1-6|TRBV3-1/TRBV3-2|NA
TGTGCCAGCAGCCAAGATCCTGGGCGATCACCCCTCCACTTT
CASSQDPGRSPLHF
>NA|TRBJ2-7|TRBV28|NA
TGTGCCAGCAGATCCCTCCCCGGGGGTACCTACGAGCAGTACTTC
CASRSLPGGTYEQYF
>NA|TRBJ1-2|TRBV6-5|TRBD1
TGTGCCAGCAGCCCGACAGGGAACTATGGCTACACCTTC
CASSPTGNYGYTF
>NA|TRBJ2-2|TRBV19|NA
TGTGCCAGTAGCACTGGGCTGGGGGTCCCGGGCACCGGGGAGCTGTTTTTT
CASSTGLGVPGTGELFF
>NA|TRBJ1-5|TRBV5-1|NA
TGCGCCAGCAGGGCCTATAGCAATCAGCCCCAGCATTTT
CASRAYSNQPQHF
>NA|TRBJ2-5|TRBV9|TRBD2
TGTGCCAGCAGCCCATGGACTAGCGGGGGGGCGGAGACCCAGTACTTC
CASSPWTSGGAETQYF
>NA|TRBJ1-1|TRBV3-1/TRBV3-2|NA
TGTGCCAGCAGCTTCTACCGACAGAACACTGAAGCTTTCTTT
CASSFYRQNTEAFF
>NA|TRBJ2-3|TRBV19|NA
TGTGCCAGTAACCCCGAGGTTGGTAGGGCAGATACGCAGTATTTT
CASNPEVGRADTQYF
>once|TRBJ2-5|TRBV6-6|NA
TGTGCCACCTCGTGGGGCGGGAACCAAGAGACCCAGTACTTC
CATSWGGNQETQYF
>NA|TRBJ1-6|TRBV27|TRBD1
TGTGCCTGCCAAGGGACAGTCAATTCACCCCTCCACTTT
CACQGTVNSPLHF
>NA|TRBJ2-7|TRBV4-1|NA
TGCGCCAGCAGCCGAACGAACGCCTACGAGCAGTACTTC
CASSRTNAYEQYF
>few|TRBJ1-4|TRBV11-2|NA
TGTGCCAGCAGCAGAGCCTCCGAAAAACTGTTTTTT
CASSRASEKLFF